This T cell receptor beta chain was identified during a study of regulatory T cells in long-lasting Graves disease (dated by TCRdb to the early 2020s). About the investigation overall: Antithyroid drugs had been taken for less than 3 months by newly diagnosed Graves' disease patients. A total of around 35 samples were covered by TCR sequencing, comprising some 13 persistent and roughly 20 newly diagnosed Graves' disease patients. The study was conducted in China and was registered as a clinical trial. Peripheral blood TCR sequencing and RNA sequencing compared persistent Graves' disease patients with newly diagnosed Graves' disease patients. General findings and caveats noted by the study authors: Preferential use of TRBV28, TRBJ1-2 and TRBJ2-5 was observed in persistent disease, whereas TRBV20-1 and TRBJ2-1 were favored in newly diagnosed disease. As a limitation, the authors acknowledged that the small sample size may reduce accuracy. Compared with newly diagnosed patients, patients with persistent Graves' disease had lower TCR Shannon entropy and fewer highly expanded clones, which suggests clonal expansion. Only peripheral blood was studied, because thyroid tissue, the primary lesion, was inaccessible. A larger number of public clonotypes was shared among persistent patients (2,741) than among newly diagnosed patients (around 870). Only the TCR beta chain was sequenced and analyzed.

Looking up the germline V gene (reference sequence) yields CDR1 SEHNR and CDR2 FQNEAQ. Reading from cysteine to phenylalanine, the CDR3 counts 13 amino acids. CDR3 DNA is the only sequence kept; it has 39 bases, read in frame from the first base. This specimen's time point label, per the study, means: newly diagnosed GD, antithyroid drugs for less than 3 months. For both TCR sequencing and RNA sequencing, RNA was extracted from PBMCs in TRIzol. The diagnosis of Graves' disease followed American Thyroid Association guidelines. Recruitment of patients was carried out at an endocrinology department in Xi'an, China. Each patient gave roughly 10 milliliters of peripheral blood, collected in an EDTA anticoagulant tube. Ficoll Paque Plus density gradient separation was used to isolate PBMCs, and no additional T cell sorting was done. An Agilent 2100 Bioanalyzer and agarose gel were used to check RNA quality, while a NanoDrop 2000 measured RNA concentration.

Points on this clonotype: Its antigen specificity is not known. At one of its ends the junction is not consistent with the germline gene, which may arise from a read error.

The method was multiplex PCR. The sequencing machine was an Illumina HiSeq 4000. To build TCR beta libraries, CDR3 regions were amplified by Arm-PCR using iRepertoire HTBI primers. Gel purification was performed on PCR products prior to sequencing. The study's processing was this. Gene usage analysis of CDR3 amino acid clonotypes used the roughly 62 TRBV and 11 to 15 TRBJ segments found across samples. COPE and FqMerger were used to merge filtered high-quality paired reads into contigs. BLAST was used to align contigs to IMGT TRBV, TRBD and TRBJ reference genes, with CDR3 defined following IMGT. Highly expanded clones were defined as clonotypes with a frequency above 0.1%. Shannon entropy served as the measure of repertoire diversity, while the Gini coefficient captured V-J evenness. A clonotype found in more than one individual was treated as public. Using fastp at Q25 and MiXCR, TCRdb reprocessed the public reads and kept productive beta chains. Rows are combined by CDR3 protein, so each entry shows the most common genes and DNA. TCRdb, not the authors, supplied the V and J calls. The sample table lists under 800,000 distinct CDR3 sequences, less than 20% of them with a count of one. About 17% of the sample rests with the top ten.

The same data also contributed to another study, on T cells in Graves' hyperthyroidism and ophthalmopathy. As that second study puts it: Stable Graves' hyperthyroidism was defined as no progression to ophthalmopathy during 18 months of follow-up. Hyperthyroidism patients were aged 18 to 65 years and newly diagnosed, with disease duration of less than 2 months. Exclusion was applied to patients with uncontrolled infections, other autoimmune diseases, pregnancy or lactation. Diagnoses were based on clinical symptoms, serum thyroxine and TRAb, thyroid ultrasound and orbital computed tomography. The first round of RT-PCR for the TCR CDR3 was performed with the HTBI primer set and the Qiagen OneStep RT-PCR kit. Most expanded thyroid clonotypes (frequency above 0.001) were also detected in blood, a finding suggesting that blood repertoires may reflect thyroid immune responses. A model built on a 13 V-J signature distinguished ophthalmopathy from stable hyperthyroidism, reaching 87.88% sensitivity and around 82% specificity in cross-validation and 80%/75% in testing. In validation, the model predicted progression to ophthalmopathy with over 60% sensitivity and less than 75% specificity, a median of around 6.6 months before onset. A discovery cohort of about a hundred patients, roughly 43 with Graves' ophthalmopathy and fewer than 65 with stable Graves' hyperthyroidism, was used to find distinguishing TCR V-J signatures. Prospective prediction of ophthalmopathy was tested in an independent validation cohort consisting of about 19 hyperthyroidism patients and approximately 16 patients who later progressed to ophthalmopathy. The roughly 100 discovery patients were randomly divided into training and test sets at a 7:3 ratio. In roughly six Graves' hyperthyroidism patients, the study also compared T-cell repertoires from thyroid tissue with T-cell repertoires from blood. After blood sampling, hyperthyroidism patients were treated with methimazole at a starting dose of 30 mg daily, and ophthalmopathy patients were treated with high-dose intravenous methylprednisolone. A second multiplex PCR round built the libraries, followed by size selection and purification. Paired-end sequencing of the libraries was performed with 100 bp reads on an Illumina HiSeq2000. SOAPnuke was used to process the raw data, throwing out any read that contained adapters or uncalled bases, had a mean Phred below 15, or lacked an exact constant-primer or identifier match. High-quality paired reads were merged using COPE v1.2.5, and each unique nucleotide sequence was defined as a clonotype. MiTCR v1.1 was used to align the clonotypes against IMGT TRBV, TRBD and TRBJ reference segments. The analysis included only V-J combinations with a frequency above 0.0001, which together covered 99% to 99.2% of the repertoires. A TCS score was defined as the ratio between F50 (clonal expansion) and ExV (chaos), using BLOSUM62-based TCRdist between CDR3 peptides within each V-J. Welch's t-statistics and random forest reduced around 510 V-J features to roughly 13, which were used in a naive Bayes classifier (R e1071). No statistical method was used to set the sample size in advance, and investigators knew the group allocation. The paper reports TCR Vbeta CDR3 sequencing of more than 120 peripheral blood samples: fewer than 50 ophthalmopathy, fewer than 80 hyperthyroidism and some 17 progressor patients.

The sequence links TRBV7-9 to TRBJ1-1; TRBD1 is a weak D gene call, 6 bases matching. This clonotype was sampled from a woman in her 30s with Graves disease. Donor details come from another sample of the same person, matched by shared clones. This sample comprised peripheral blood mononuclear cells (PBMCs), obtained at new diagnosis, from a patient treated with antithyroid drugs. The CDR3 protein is CASSLDSWPEASF. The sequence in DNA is TGTGCCAGCAGCTTGGACAGCTGGCCTGAAGCTTCCTTT.